The clone carrying this T cell receptor (beta chain) was observed at least ten times. This sample was included in a study of CD8+CD57+ T cells in acquired aplastic anemia. The use of genomic DNA as template underpinned the TCR beta VDJ and CDR3 profiling. TCRdb recomputed calls from the reads with MiXCR, one row per CDR3 protein. The sample lists about 170,000 distinct CDR3 sequences; 40% to 50% were seen once. Trimming shortened V by 0 bases and J by 5 bases, and 8 bases separated the two germline ends. The CDR3 length is 14 residues. Sequencing was done on patients that had shown CD8+CD57+ cell expansion by flow cytometry.

The V and J genes are TRBV12-3 or TRBV12-4 and TRBJ2-1; the D gene could be TRBD1 or TRBD2 (5 bases each). Sequenced material: sorted CD4+, CD8+, or CD8+CD57+ T cells (not recorded which) from PBMCs. The source is a human donor with aplastic anemia. The CDR3 sequence is CASSLAWGNNEQFF. The CDR3 region has the DNA TGTGCCAGCAGTTTAGCCTGGGGGAACAATGAGCAGTTCTTC.